This T cell receptor beta chain was observed in a study of CD8 T cells in Susac syndrome. Points from the study as a whole: Only a relatively small number of individuals were included in the TCR sequencing and HLA analysis.

Trimming took off 2 bases at V and 4 bases at J, with 9 bases between the two ends. The CDR3 consists of 13 residues. Points on this clonotype: The antigen remains unidentified.

RNA totalling roughly 0.45 to 1 ug underwent reverse transcription with random hexamers. TCRdb processed the immunoSEQ multiplex PCR reads anew with MiXCR; each CDR3 protein has one entry. The sample contains around 270,000 distinct CDR3 sequences, roughly 85% of which appear only once. TCR beta sequences were obtained from blood CD8+ and CD4+ T cells. Negative isolation yielded CD8+ and CD4+ T cells; FACS enriched TEMRA cells. The sequence derives from a human donor with multiple sclerosis. The chain recombines TRBV12-3 or TRBV12-4 with TRBJ2-7; D is unclear. Input material: CD8+ T cells from PBMCs. The CDR3 is CASSLTNPYEQYF. DNA of the CDR3: TGTGCCAGCAGTTTAACTAACCCTTACGAGCAGTACTTC.